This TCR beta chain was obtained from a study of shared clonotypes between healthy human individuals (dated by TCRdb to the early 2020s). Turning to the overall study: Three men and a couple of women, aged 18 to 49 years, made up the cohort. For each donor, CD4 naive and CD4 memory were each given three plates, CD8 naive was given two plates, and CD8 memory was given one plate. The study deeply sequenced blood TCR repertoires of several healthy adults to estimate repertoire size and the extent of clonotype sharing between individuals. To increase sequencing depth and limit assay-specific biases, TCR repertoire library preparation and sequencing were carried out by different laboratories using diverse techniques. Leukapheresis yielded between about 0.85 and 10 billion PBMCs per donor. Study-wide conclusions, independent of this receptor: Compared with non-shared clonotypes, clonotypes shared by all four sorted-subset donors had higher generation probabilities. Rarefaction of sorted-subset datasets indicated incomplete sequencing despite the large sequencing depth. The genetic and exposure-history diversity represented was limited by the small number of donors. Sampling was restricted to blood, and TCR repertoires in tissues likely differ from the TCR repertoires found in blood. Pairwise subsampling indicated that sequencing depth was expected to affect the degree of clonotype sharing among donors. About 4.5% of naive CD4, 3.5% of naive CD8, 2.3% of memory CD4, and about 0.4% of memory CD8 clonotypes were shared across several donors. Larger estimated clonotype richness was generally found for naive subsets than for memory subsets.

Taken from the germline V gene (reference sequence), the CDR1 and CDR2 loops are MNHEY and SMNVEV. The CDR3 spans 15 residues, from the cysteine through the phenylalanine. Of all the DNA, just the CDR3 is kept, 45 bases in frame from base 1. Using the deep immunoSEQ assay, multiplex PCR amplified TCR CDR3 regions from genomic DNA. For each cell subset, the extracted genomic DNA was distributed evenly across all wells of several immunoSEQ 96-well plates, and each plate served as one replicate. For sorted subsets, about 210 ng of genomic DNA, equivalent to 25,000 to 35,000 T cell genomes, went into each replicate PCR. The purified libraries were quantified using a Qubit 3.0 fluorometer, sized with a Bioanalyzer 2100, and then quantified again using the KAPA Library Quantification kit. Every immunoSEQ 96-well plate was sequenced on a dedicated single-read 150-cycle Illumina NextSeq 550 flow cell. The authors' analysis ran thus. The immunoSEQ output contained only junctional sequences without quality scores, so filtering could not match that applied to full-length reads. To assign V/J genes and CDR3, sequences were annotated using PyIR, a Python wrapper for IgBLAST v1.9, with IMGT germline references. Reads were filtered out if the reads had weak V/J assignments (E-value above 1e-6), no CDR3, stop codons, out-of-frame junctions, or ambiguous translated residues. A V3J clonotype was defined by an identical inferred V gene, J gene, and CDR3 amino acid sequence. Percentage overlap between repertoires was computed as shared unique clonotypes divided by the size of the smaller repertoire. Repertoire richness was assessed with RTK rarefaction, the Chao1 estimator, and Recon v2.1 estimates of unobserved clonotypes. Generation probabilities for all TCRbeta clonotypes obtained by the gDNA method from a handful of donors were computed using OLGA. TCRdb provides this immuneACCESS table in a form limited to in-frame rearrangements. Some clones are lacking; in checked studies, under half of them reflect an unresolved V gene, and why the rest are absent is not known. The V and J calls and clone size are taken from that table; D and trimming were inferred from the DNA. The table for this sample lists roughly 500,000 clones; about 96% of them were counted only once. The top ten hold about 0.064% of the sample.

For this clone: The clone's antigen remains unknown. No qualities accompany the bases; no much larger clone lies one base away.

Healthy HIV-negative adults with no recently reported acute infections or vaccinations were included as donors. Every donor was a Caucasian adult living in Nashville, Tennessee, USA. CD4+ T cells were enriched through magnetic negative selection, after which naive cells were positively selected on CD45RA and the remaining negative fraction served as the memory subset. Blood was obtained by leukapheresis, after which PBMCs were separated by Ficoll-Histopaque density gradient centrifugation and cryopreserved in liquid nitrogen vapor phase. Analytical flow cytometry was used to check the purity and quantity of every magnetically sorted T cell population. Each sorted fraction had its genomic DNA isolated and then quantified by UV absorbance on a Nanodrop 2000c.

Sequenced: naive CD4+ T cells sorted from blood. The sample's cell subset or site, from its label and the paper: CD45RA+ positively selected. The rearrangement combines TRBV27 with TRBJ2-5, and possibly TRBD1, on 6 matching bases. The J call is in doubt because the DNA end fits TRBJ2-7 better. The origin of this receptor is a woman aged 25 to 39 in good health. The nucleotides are TGTGCCACCAAACAGGGACCTAGCAGCCCCTACGAGCAGTACTTC. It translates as CATKQGPSSPYEQYF.